Listed below are T cell receptor beta chains from one sample, sequenced in a study of T cell responses to AZD1222 COVID-19 vaccine. Clones were sequenced by immunoSEQ multiplex PCR, and TCRdb holds only the in-frame ones, with some missing. The sample gives approximately 120,000 clones, about 83% of which show up once; less than 15% is in the top ten. Sample: peripheral blood, taken on day 0 of AZD1222 vaccination. These receptors originate from an adult in good health. Both conserved end residues are part of each CDR3. The order of the fields is J gene, clone size, D gene, V gene, CDR3 protein, CDR3 DNA. The D gene is left open where the match is weak. The listing skips clone size in some rows; elsewhere it reads once, few, many or a size class.

J gene: TRBJ1-4
clone size: -
D gene: -
V gene: TRBV10-1
CDR3 protein: CASSERQNEKLFF
CDR3 DNA: TGCGCCAGCAGTGAGCGACAGAATGAAAAACTGTTTTTT

J gene: TRBJ2-5
clone size: -
D gene: TRBD1
V gene: TRBV6-2/TRBV6-3
CDR3 protein: CASSAGGRETQYF
CDR3 DNA: TGTGCCAGCAGCGCAGGGGGCAGGGAGACCCAGTACTTC

J gene: TRBJ2-7
clone size: -
D gene: TRBD2
V gene: TRBV6-4
CDR3 protein: CASSSGLAGGTYEQYF
CDR3 DNA: TGTGCCAGCAGTTCGGGACTAGCGGGAGGAACCTACGAGCAGTACTTC

J gene: TRBJ2-7
clone size: -
D gene: TRBD1
V gene: TRBV27
CDR3 protein: CASSLQGVYEQYF
CDR3 DNA: TGTGCCAGCAGTTTACAGGGGGTCTACGAGCAGTACTTC

J gene: TRBJ2-1
clone size: -
D gene: -
V gene: TRBV5-1
CDR3 protein: CASSLEAASNEQFF
CDR3 DNA: TGCGCCAGCAGCTTGGAGGCGGCTTCCAATGAGCAGTTCTTC

J gene: TRBJ1-2
clone size: -
D gene: -
V gene: TRBV2
CDR3 protein: CASSTQGFGYTF
CDR3 DNA: TGTGCCAGCAGCACCCAGGGGTTTGGCTACACCTTC

J gene: TRBJ1-6
clone size: -
D gene: -
V gene: TRBV5-4
CDR3 protein: CASSPGGVLSNSPLHF
CDR3 DNA: TGTGCCAGCAGCCCTGGCGGGGTTTTAAGCAATTCACCCCTCCACTTT

J gene: TRBJ1-2
clone size: once
D gene: TRBD1
V gene: TRBV19
CDR3 protein: CASSIAGTAYGYTF
CDR3 DNA: TGTGCCAGTAGTATAGCGGGGACAGCATATGGCTACACCTTC

J gene: TRBJ1-4
clone size: -
D gene: -
V gene: TRBV2
CDR3 protein: CASSELGIDEKLFF
CDR3 DNA: TGTGCCAGCAGTGAATTGGGGATTGATGAAAAACTGTTTTTT

J gene: TRBJ2-7
clone size: -
D gene: TRBD1
V gene: TRBV28
CDR3 protein: CASIGGQGLYEQYF
CDR3 DNA: TGTGCCAGCATTGGTGGACAGGGCCTCTACGAGCAGTACTTC

J gene: TRBJ2-7
clone size: -
D gene: -
V gene: TRBV12-3/TRBV12-4
CDR3 protein: CASSHSSYEQYF
CDR3 DNA: TGTGCCAGCAGTCACAGCTCCTACGAGCAGTACTTC

J gene: TRBJ1-4
clone size: -
D gene: TRBD1
V gene: TRBV7-9
CDR3 protein: CASSLDGMGQGGEKLFF
CDR3 DNA: TGTGCCAGCAGCTTGGACGGCATGGGACAGGGGGGTGAAAAACTGTTTTTT

J gene: TRBJ2-7
clone size: -
D gene: TRBD2
V gene: TRBV7-9
CDR3 protein: CASSLVVGTSGSYEQYF
CDR3 DNA: TGTGCCAGCAGCTTAGTGGTCGGGACTAGCGGGAGTTACGAGCAGTACTTC

J gene: TRBJ2-1
clone size: -
D gene: TRBD1
V gene: TRBV27
CDR3 protein: CASGFRGGQNEQFF
CDR3 DNA: TGTGCCAGCGGCTTTAGAGGGGGCCAGAATGAGCAGTTCTTC

J gene: TRBJ1-1
clone size: -
D gene: -
V gene: TRBV6-5
CDR3 protein: CASSYLAGGTEAFF
CDR3 DNA: TGTGCCAGCAGTTACCTTGCGGGGGGGACTGAAGCTTTCTTT

J gene: TRBJ1-1
clone size: -
D gene: -
V gene: TRBV2
CDR3 protein: CASSRGMNTEAFF
CDR3 DNA: TGTGCCAGCAGCAGGGGAATGAACACTGAAGCTTTCTTT

J gene: TRBJ1-2
clone size: -
D gene: TRBD1
V gene: TRBV6-2/TRBV6-3
CDR3 protein: CASSFPGQGPLIQGYTF
CDR3 DNA: TGTGCCAGCAGTTTCCCGGGACAGGGGCCTTTAATACAAGGCTACACCTTC

J gene: TRBJ1-3
clone size: -
D gene: -
V gene: TRBV7-2
CDR3 protein: CASSLTSGNTIYF
CDR3 DNA: TGTGCCAGCAGCTTAACCTCTGGAAACACCATATATTTT

J gene: TRBJ2-3
clone size: once
D gene: TRBD1
V gene: TRBV6-5
CDR3 protein: CASQTGIARTDTQYF
CDR3 DNA: TGTGCCAGCCAGACAGGGATTGCCCGCACAGATACGCAGTATTTT

J gene: TRBJ2-7
clone size: -
D gene: -
V gene: TRBV28
CDR3 protein: CASSLEGPYEQYF
CDR3 DNA: TGTGCCAGCAGTTTGGAGGGGCCCTACGAGCAGTACTTC

J gene: TRBJ2-6
clone size: -
D gene: -
V gene: TRBV12-3/TRBV12-4
CDR3 protein: CASVISGANVLTF
CDR3 DNA: TGTGCCAGCGTGATCTCTGGGGCCAACGTCCTGACTTTC

J gene: TRBJ2-5
clone size: -
D gene: TRBD1
V gene: TRBV19
CDR3 protein: CASLRRGGQGETQYF
CDR3 DNA: TGTGCCAGCCTTAGGAGGGGTGGACAGGGGGAGACCCAGTACTTC

J gene: TRBJ2-5
clone size: -
D gene: -
V gene: TRBV6-5
CDR3 protein: CASTPKETQYF
CDR3 DNA: TGTGCCAGCACCCCAAAAGAGACCCAGTACTTC

J gene: TRBJ1-3
clone size: once
D gene: -
V gene: TRBV15
CDR3 protein: CATSRDFGVGSGNTIYF
CDR3 DNA: TGTGCCACCAGCAGAGATTTCGGGGTCGGCTCTGGAAACACCATATATTTT

J gene: TRBJ1-5
clone size: -
D gene: -
V gene: TRBV7-2
CDR3 protein: CASSLSNQPQHF
CDR3 DNA: TGTGCCAGCAGCTTATCTAATCAGCCCCAGCATTTT

J gene: TRBJ1-4
clone size: -
D gene: TRBD1
V gene: TRBV5-1
CDR3 protein: CASSLNRGGEKLFF
CDR3 DNA: TGCGCCAGCAGCTTGAACAGGGGGGGCGAAAAACTGTTTTTT

J gene: TRBJ2-3
clone size: -
D gene: -
V gene: TRBV20-1
CDR3 protein: CSASDSTDTQYF
CDR3 DNA: TGCAGTGCTAGTGACAGCACAGATACGCAGTATTTT

J gene: TRBJ1-2
clone size: few
D gene: TRBD1
V gene: TRBV10-3
CDR3 protein: CAIAGGDYGYTF
CDR3 DNA: TGTGCCATCGCAGGGGGCGACTATGGCTACACCTTC

J gene: TRBJ1-6
clone size: -
D gene: -
V gene: TRBV6-2/TRBV6-3
CDR3 protein: CASSFLNSPLHF
CDR3 DNA: TGTGCCAGCAGTTTCCTTAATTCACCCCTCCACTTT

J gene: TRBJ1-3
clone size: -
D gene: -
V gene: TRBV28
CDR3 protein: CASRLRGVGNTIYF
CDR3 DNA: TGTGCCAGCAGACTCCGCGGGGTCGGAAACACCATATATTTT

J gene: TRBJ2-3
clone size: -
D gene: -
V gene: TRBV6-6
CDR3 protein: CASSYRGTASTDTQYF
CDR3 DNA: TGTGCCAGCAGTTACCGCGGGACTGCGAGCACAGATACGCAGTATTTT

J gene: TRBJ1-1
clone size: once
D gene: -
V gene: TRBV19
CDR3 protein: CASSISIHVNWGTEAFF
CDR3 DNA: TGTGCCAGTAGTATAAGTATCCATGTCAACTGGGGCACTGAAGCTTTCTTT

J gene: TRBJ2-6
clone size: once
D gene: -
V gene: TRBV28
CDR3 protein: CASSPGRVVNVLTF
CDR3 DNA: TGTGCCAGCAGTCCAGGCAGGGTCGTCAACGTCCTGACTTTC

J gene: TRBJ2-3
clone size: -
D gene: TRBD2
V gene: TRBV5-1
CDR3 protein: CASSAGTSGGGDTQYF
CDR3 DNA: TGCGCCAGCAGCGCCGGGACTAGCGGAGGGGGGGATACGCAGTATTTT

J gene: TRBJ2-3
clone size: -
D gene: TRBD2
V gene: TRBV9
CDR3 protein: CASSVAPAGGTDTQYF
CDR3 DNA: TGTGCCAGCAGCGTAGCTCCAGCGGGAGGCACAGATACGCAGTATTTT

J gene: TRBJ2-1
clone size: -
D gene: -
V gene: TRBV9
CDR3 protein: CASSVVPGVAGEQFF
CDR3 DNA: TGTGCCAGCAGCGTAGTCCCGGGAGTGGCGGGTGAGCAGTTCTTC

J gene: TRBJ1-1
clone size: -
D gene: -
V gene: TRBV25-1
CDR3 protein: CASSETRNTEAFF
CDR3 DNA: TGTGCCAGCAGTGAAACGAGAAACACTGAAGCTTTCTTT

J gene: TRBJ2-1
clone size: -
D gene: -
V gene: TRBV15
CDR3 protein: CATSREAAGNEQFF
CDR3 DNA: TGTGCCACCAGCAGAGAGGCTGCGGGGAATGAGCAGTTCTTC

J gene: TRBJ1-5
clone size: -
D gene: -
V gene: TRBV21-1
CDR3 protein: CASSKGRGLGNQPQHF
CDR3 DNA: TGTGCCAGCAGCAAAGGGCGGGGGCTCGGCAATCAGCCCCAGCATTTT

J gene: TRBJ1-5
clone size: -
D gene: -
V gene: TRBV2
CDR3 protein: CASSEGGRRSNQPQHF
CDR3 DNA: TGTGCCAGCAGTGAAGGGGGGCGTCGCAGCAATCAGCCCCAGCATTTT

J gene: TRBJ2-5
clone size: -
D gene: -
V gene: TRBV24-1
CDR3 protein: CATQPRGTETQYF
CDR3 DNA: TGTGCCACCCAGCCGAGGGGGACGGAGACCCAGTACTTC

J gene: TRBJ2-1
clone size: -
D gene: -
V gene: TRBV24-1
CDR3 protein: CATTADSYNEQFF
CDR3 DNA: TGTGCCACCACCGCGGACAGTTACAATGAGCAGTTCTTC

J gene: TRBJ2-7
clone size: -
D gene: -
V gene: TRBV19
CDR3 protein: CASRIQGAASYEQYF
CDR3 DNA: TGTGCCAGTAGGATACAGGGTGCCGCCTCCTACGAGCAGTACTTC

J gene: TRBJ2-5
clone size: -
D gene: TRBD2
V gene: TRBV7-3
CDR3 protein: CASSFGERGETQYF
CDR3 DNA: TGTGCCAGCAGCTTCGGAGAGCGGGGAGAGACCCAGTACTTC

J gene: TRBJ2-1
clone size: -
D gene: -
V gene: TRBV9
CDR3 protein: CASSPRETAISYNEQFF
CDR3 DNA: TGTGCCAGCAGCCCCCGCGAGACTGCTATCTCCTACAATGAGCAGTTCTTC

J gene: TRBJ2-4
clone size: -
D gene: -
V gene: TRBV28
CDR3 protein: CASSRTEWDIQYF
CDR3 DNA: TGTGCCAGCAGCCGGACGGAGTGGGACATTCAGTACTTC

J gene: TRBJ2-1
clone size: once
D gene: -
V gene: TRBV6-1
CDR3 protein: CASSDDRQLSSYNEQFF
CDR3 DNA: TGTGCCAGCAGTGACGACCGGCAGCTAAGCTCCTACAATGAGCAGTTCTTC

J gene: TRBJ1-5
clone size: -
D gene: -
V gene: TRBV6-1
CDR3 protein: CASSEAEVLRNQPQHF
CDR3 DNA: TGTGCCAGCAGTGAAGCGGAGGTGCTACGGAATCAGCCCCAGCATTTT

J gene: TRBJ2-1
clone size: -
D gene: -
V gene: TRBV12-5
CDR3 protein: CASGLGGTNEQFF
CDR3 DNA: TGTGCTAGTGGTTTGGGAGGGACTAATGAGCAGTTCTTC

J gene: TRBJ1-1
clone size: -
D gene: TRBD1
V gene: TRBV18
CDR3 protein: CASSRQQGADTEAFF
CDR3 DNA: TGTGCCAGCTCACGACAACAGGGGGCAGACACTGAAGCTTTCTTT

J gene: TRBJ1-1
clone size: -
D gene: -
V gene: TRBV29-1
CDR3 protein: CSVATWRNTEAFF
CDR3 DNA: TGCAGCGTTGCGACGTGGAGGAACACTGAAGCTTTCTTT

J gene: TRBJ2-5
clone size: -
D gene: -
V gene: TRBV6-5
CDR3 protein: CASKGQGLETQYF
CDR3 DNA: TGTGCCAGCAAAGGGCAGGGGTTGGAGACCCAGTACTTC

J gene: TRBJ2-1
clone size: -
D gene: TRBD2
V gene: TRBV7-9
CDR3 protein: CASSARTSGRIYNEQFF
CDR3 DNA: TGTGCCAGCAGCGCCAGGACTAGCGGGAGAATCTACAATGAGCAGTTCTTC

J gene: TRBJ2-4
clone size: once
D gene: TRBD1
V gene: TRBV7-8
CDR3 protein: CASSRSDPLAPGQVPRNKNIQYF
CDR3 DNA: TGTGCCAGCAGCCGAAGTGACCCATTAGCCCCGGGACAGGTCCCTCGGAACAAAAACATTCAGTACTTC